The 10 T cell receptor beta chains in this list originate from one sample, sequenced in a study of CD8 T cells in Susac syndrome. RNA amounts of about 0.5 to 1 ug underwent reverse transcription with random hexamers. TCRdb redid the calling of the immunoSEQ multiplex PCR reads with MiXCR, one entry per CDR3 protein. The table has some 300,000 distinct CDR3 sequences, around 89% seen once. Sequencing used CD8+ T cells from PBMCs. The origin of the receptors is a human donor with multiple sclerosis.

V usage is TRBV3-1 and J usage is TRBJ2-7; D perhaps matches TRBD2 (5 bases). Germline V CDR1 and CDR2: LGHDT, YNNKEL (reference sequence). CDR3 length: 15 residues. V shed 0 bases and J shed 1 base, with 10 bases lying between them. The CDR3 DNA reads as TGTGCCAGCAGCCAAGATTCCGGGGAATCCTACGAGCAGTACTTC. Translating gives CASSQDSGESYEQYF.

The count of this clonotype is one. The CDR3 nucleotides read TGCGCCAGCAGCCAAGAGGCGAACAGGAAGGGGAAACTGTTTTTT. It translates to CASSQEANRKGKLFF. V gene TRBV4-3 combines with J gene TRBJ1-4, with a possible D match to TRBD1 (5 bases). Trimming left V 0 bases short and J 11 bases short, with 16 bases between. The CDR3 covers 15 residues. Looked up from germline, CDR1 is LGHNA and CDR2 is YSLEER.

The CDR3 DNA sequence: TGTGCCAGCAGCGTGCCGAGTTCCTACAATGAGCAGTTCTTC. It codes for CASSVPSSYNEQFF. The V and J genes are TRBV9 and TRBJ2-1, with D unresolved. The CDR3 contains 14 residues. Germline loops: CDR1 SGDLS, CDR2 YYNGEE. Trimming removed 2 bases from V and 1 base from J, with 7 bases in between.

The chain couples TRBV7-2 to TRBJ2-1; a weak D match, TRBD2 (6 bases). V was shortened by 2 bases and J by 8 bases, with 16 bases between the two germline ends. This CDR3 spans 15 amino acids. The germline V gene has CDR1 SGHTA and CDR2 FQGNSA. In DNA, the CDR3 is TGTGCCAGCAGCTTACTCAGGAGGGCCCTCTATGAGCAGTTCTTC. Encoded protein: CASSLLRRALYEQFF.

This sequence joins TRBV24-1 and TRBJ2-6; D is uncertain. Germline values: CDR1 KGHDR, CDR2 SFDVKD. This CDR3 contains 13 residues. Trimming removed 7 bases from V and 2 bases from J, with 5 bases in between. CDR3 sequence (DNA): TGTGCCACCAGGGCTGCTGGGGCCAACGTCCTGACTTTC. Translating it yields CATRAAGANVLTF.

CDR3 amino acids: CASRKPGFSYEQYF. CDR3 DNA: TGTGCCAGCAGAAAACCGGGTTTCTCCTACGAGCAGTACTTC. The V and J genes are TRBV6-5 and TRBJ2-7; D gene uncertain. Germline V gene lookup returns CDR1 MNHEY and CDR2 SVGAGI. The CDR3 runs to 14 residues. The V and J ends lost 6 bases and 0 bases respectively, with 12 bases between them.

The rearrangement uses TRBV9 and TRBJ1-1; D remains ambiguous. Trimming cost V 0 bases and J 8 bases, with 11 bases left between them. This CDR3 has 13 residues. Germline CDR1 and CDR2: SGDLS and YYNGEE. The CDR3 protein is CASSVGLQLEAFF. The CDR3 DNA reads as TGTGCCAGCAGCGTAGGTCTCCAGCTGGAAGCTTTCTTT.

This chain uses TRBV9 with TRBJ2-1; 11 nucleotides agree with TRBD2. The CDR3 loop spans 15 amino acids. Germline CDR1 is SGDLS and CDR2 is YYNGEE. Losses at the gene ends were 6 bases for V and 4 bases for J; bases not matched to a gene: 6. The DNA of the CDR3 is TGTGCCAGCAAGCCTGGGACTAGCGGTTACAATGAGCAGTTCTTC. It translates to CASKPGTSGYNEQFF.

The chain combines TRBV28 with TRBJ2-7; D is undetermined. The CDR3 has 12 residues. V gave up 6 bases and J gave up 7 bases, with 13 bases separating them. The germline V gene has CDR1 MDHEN and CDR2 SYDVKM. CDR3: CASSPDLAEQYF. The CDR3, as DNA: TGTGCCAGCAGCCCAGACCTGGCTGAGCAGTACTTC.

The CDR3 protein is CAISPGGLGQPQHF. DNA of the CDR3: TGTGCCATCAGTCCCGGGGGTCTGGGTCAGCCCCAGCATTTT. The rearrangement links TRBV10-3 to TRBJ1-5; D is perhaps TRBD1 (5 bases). Germline V gene data show CDR1 as ENHRY and CDR2 as SYGVKD. V lost 5 bases to trimming and J lost 6 bases, with 14 bases between them. The CDR3 spans 14 residues.